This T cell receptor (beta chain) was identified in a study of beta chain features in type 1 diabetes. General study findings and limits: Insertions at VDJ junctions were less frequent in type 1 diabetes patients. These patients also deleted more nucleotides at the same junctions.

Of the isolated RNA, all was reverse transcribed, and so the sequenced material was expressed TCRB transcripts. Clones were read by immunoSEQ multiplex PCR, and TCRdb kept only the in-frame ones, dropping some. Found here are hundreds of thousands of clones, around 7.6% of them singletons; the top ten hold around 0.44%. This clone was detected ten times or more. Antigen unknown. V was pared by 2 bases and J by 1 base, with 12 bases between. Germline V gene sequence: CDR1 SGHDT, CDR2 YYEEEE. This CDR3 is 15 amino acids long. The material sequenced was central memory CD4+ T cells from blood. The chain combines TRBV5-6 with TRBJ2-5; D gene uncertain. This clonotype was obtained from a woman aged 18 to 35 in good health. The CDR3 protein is CASSFIGRIQETQYF. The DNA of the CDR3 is TGTGCCAGCAGCTTCATAGGCCGGATCCAAGAGACCCAGTACTTC.